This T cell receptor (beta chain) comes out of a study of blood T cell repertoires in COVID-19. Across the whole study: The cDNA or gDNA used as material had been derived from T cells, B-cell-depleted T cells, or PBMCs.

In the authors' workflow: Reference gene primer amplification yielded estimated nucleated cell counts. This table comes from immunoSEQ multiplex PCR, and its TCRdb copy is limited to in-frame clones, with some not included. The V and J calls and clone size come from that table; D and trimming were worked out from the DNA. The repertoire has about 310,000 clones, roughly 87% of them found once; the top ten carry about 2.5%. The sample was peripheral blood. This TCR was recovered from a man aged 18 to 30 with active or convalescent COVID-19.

CDR3 sequence (DNA): TGTGCCAGCAGTGACGGGAGGTCGCCCTACGAGCAGTACTTC. Translating it yields CASSDGRSPYEQYF. V usage is TRBV28 and J usage is TRBJ2-7, with 7 bases lining up with TRBD2. The germline V gene encodes CDR1 MDHEN and CDR2 SYDVKM. With 5 bases clipped from V and 2 bases from J, the junction kept 6 bases outside the gene matches. The CDR3 spans 14 residues.